This TCR beta chain comes out of a study of cytomegalovirus exposure and HLA in healthy donors. About the research overall: Around 77% of more than 300 genotyped donors fell in the Caucasian-associated ancestry cluster. Study-level findings and limits: The classifier reportedly diagnosed cytomegalovirus status with high sensitivity and specificity. The study carried out a later analysis of TCR beta sequences. It associated some 15,000 of them with specific HLA alleles at a false discovery rate of 0.05.

On this clone itself: No antigen is known for it.

Use of 60 Vbeta and 13 Jbeta primers characterized the PCR. Profiling relied on immunoSEQ multiplex PCR, and the TCRdb table lists in-frame clones only, not all of them. The sample records roughly 150,000 clones, 60% to 85% being singletons. The CDR3 is made up of 15 amino acids. V was pared by 5 bases and J by 5 bases, with 6 bases of the junction left unmatched. CDR1 SNHLY and CDR2 FYNNEI come from the germline V gene. The TCR sequence derives from a man aged 45 to 65 in good health and CMV-seropositive. Specimen: PBMCs. V is TRBV2 and J is TRBJ2-1; TRBD2 matches 10 bases. The CDR3 reads CASSPAGGAHNEQFF. The CDR3 nucleotides read TGTGCCAGCAGTCCAGCGGGGGGGGCCCACAATGAGCAGTTCTTC.